This T cell receptor (beta chain) was documented in a study of post-analysis software for immune sequencing data. Broader study findings: A few TRBV segments appeared more often in patients than in controls, and TRBV5-6, TRBV5-1 and TRBV20-1 were among these.

For this clonotype: The antigen is unknown.

Sequencing libraries made from TCR beta cDNA carried unique molecular identifiers. MiXCR, applied by TCRdb to the PCR reads, yields one record per CDR3 protein. Of 650,000 to 850,000 distinct CDR3 sequences in the sample, just over 45% were seen once. Between the trimmed V and J ends, which lost 5 bases and 2 bases, there was a span of 16 bases. In germline, CDR1 is MNHEY, CDR2 SVGAGI. This CDR3 contains 15 residues. The chain links TRBV6-5 to TRBJ2-7; possible D gene TRBD2, 6 bases. The sample was blood. This TCR came from a girl under 18 with multiple sclerosis. The CDR3 loop reads CASSRVTSWAYEQYF. CDR3 nucleotides: TGTGCCAGCAGTCGCGTTACTAGCTGGGCCTACGAGCAGTACTTC.